What follows are 14 T cell receptor beta chains derived from one specimen sequenced in a study of human thymus T cells (dated by TCRdb to 2020 to 2021). The method was the immunoSEQ multiplex PCR assay. TCRdb obtained this table from immuneACCESS and retained in-frame rearrangements with V and J assigned. These tables miss some clones; where compared with another copy, unresolved V genes account for less than half of the shortfall, and the remainder is unexplained. The sample contains tens of thousands of clones, around 94% of them found a single time. Together, the top ten hold roughly 5.6% of the sample. Sequencing was performed on blood. These receptor sequences come from a boy under two years old with a congenital heart defect but otherwise immunologically healthy.

Worth noting for this clone: Other DNA sequences in this sample translate to the same CDR3. The chain recombines TRBV5-1 with TRBJ2-5; TRBD2 aligns across 8 bases. The CDR3 runs 13 residues. With 1 base clipped from V and 4 bases from J, the junction kept 0 bases outside the gene matches. Germline CDR1 and CDR2: SGHRS and YFSETQ. CDR3 sequence reads: CASSLSGGETQYF. In DNA form, the CDR3 reads TGCGCCAGCAGCTTGAGCGGGGGAGAGACCCAGTACTTC.

J is TRBJ2-7 and V is TRBV19; D is ambiguous. V was clipped by 3 bases and J by 1 base, with 13 bases between them. Germline V lookup: CDR1 LNHDA, CDR2 SQIVND (reference sequence). CDR3 length: 15 residues. The CDR3 DNA reads as TGTGCCAGTAGTATTGGTAGAGGCGGATCCTACGAGCAGTACTTC. It specifies CASSIGRGGSYEQYF.

The J gene is TRBJ2-7, the V gene TRBV7-2, with 7 bases matching TRBD2. Trimming removed 2 bases from V and 2 bases from J; junction bases left unmatched: 6. Germline-derived CDR1 and CDR2 are SGHTA and FQGNSA. This CDR3 has 15 residues. Here the CDR3 reads CASSLYGLETYEQYF. The CDR3 coding sequence is TGTGCCAGCAGCTTATATGGACTAGAAACCTACGAGCAGTACTTC.

The chain employs TRBV10-2 and TRBJ2-2; D is unresolved. CDR1 WSHSY and CDR2 SAAADI come from the germline V gene. Between the trimmed V and J ends, which lost 6 bases and 3 bases, there was a span of 5 bases. This CDR3 has 12 residues. The CDR3 protein is CASRPHTGELFF. The CDR3 coding sequence is TGCGCCAGCAGGCCCCACACCGGGGAGCTGTTTTTT.

The chain is built from TRBV11-1 and TRBJ2-7; 7 positions match TRBD1. Germline loops: CDR1 SGHAT, CDR2 FQDESV (reference sequence). There are 15 residues in the CDR3. With V trimmed by 3 bases and J by 0 bases, 5 bases remained unmatched. The CDR3 here is CASSFLRGPSYEQYF. The CDR3 bases are TGTGCCAGCAGCTTCCTAAGGGGGCCCTCCTACGAGCAGTACTTC.

The chain combines TRBV6-5 with TRBJ1-1; tentative D call: TRBD1 (5 bases). Trimming took off 0 bases at V and 1 base at J, with 12 bases between the two ends. The germline V gene has CDR1 MNHEY and CDR2 SVGAGI. There are 16 residues in the CDR3. CDR3 sequence: CASSYSGGVGNTEAFF. The DNA for the CDR3 is TGTGCCAGCAGTTACTCTGGAGGGGTTGGGAACACTGAAGCTTTCTTT.

The chain couples TRBV21-1 to TRBJ1-4; the table's D call of TRBD1 was not tested on the DNA. TRBV21-1 is designated a pseudogene. The CDR3 is 16 amino acids. CDR3: CASSKAEVARGEKLFF. The CDR3 coding sequence is TGTGCCAGCAGCAAAGCTGAGGTGGCTAGGGGGGAAAAACTGTTTTTT.

This clone was picked up a small number of times. The rearrangement joins TRBV28 to TRBJ1-5; D is possibly TRBD1 (6 bases). This CDR3 is built from 13 residues. V dropped 5 bases and J dropped 4 bases, with 9 bases sitting between them. Germline loops: CDR1 MDHEN, CDR2 SYDVKM. CDR3 DNA: TGTGCCAGCAGTGACAGGTTTAATCAGCCCCAGCATTTT. This gives the protein CASSDRFNQPQHF.

The V call is TRBV5-4, the J call TRBJ1-4; D uncertain. CDR1 and CDR2 (germline): SGHNT, YYREEE (reference sequence). The CDR3 runs 14 residues. Trimming stripped 1 base from V and 2 bases from J, with 6 bases between. In DNA form, the CDR3 reads TGTGCCAGCAGCTTGTATGGGACTAATGAAAAACTGTTTTTT. It codes for CASSLYGTNEKLFF.

V and J are TRBV2 and TRBJ1-1; D gene ambiguous. CDR1 and CDR2 from the germline V gene are SNHLY and FYNNEI. There are 16 residues in the CDR3. V lost 7 bases and J lost 1, with 19 bases in between. The DNA for the CDR3 is TGTGCCAGCAACGTACCCCGGGAGGCTAGGAACACTGAAGCTTTCTTT. Amino acid sequence: CASNVPREARNTEAFF.

The chain links TRBV30 to TRBJ2-1; 10 nucleotides agree with TRBD2. This CDR3 contains 14 residues. From germline, CDR1 is GTSNPN and CDR2 SVGIG (reference sequence). V dropped 8 bases and J dropped 5; count of bases not matched to a gene: 9. This chain's CDR3 is CAGNSGGNNNEQFF. The CDR3, as DNA: TGTGCCGGAAATAGCGGGGGGAACAACAATGAGCAGTTCTTC. Based on the CDR3 plus reference TRBV30 and TRBJ2-1, the full variable domain is SQTIHQWPATLVQPVGSPLSLECTVEGTSNPNLYWYRQAAGRGLQLLFYSVGIGQISSEVPQNLSASRPQDRQFILSSKKLLLSDSGFYLCAGNSGGNNNEQFFGPGTRLTVL.

This clone was observed once. V and J are TRBV5-1 and TRBJ2-3, with D possibly TRBD2 on 6 matching bases. The V gene lost 5 bases and the J gene lost 6 bases, with 16 bases spanning the gap. CDR3 length equals 14 residues. In germline, CDR1 is SGHRS, CDR2 YFSETQ. CDR3 residues: CASSPSGDRDTQYF. CDR3 coding DNA: TGCGCCAGCAGTCCCTCGGGGGACCGGGATACGCAGTATTTT.

The genes are TRBV27 and TRBJ1-1; D ambiguous. From germline, CDR1 is MNHEY and CDR2 SMNVEV (reference sequence). V was clipped by 7 bases and J by 0 bases, with 12 bases between them. The CDR3 extends over 14 amino acids. The CDR3 loop reads CASTLPDLNTEAFF. CDR3 nucleotides: TGTGCCAGCACCCTACCGGACCTGAACACTGAAGCTTTCTTT.

The chain uses TRBV30 and TRBJ1-1; perhaps TRBD1 as D (5 bases). The germline V and J ends were trimmed by 3 bases and 1 base, with 9 bases remaining between them. This CDR3 is 13 amino acids long. Germline CDR1 reads GTSNPN; CDR2 reads SVGIG (reference sequence). The CDR3 region is CAWRGDPNTEAFF. The CDR3 nucleotides are TGTGCCTGGAGGGGGGACCCGAACACTGAAGCTTTCTTT.